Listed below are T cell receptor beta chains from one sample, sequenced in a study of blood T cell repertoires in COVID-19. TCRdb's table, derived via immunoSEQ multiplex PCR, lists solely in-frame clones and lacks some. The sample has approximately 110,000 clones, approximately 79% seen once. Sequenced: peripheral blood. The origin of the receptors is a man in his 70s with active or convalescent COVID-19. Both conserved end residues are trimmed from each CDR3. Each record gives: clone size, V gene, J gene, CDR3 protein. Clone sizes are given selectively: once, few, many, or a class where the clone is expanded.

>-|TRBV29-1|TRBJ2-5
SVVGHLLETQY
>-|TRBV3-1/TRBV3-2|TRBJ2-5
ASSQVGLAGAPGETQY
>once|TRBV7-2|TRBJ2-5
ASSFIAGEETQY
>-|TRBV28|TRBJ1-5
ASNPGQGAFQPQH
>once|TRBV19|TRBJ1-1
ASSPGQANTEAF
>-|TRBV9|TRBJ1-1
ASSASTGGAEAF
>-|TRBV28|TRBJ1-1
ASSPGTGNTEAF
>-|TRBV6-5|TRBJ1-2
ASNYRDRGDYGYT
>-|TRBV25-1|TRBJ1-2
ASSQYDRGDGYT
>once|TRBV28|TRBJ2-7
ASRTAGAGDYEQY
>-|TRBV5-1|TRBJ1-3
ASSPLGSGNTIY
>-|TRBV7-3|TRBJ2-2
ASSLGPGRENTGELF
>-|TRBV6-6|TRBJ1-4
ASSDLGQPNEKLF
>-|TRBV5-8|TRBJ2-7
ASSLSRRGSYEQY
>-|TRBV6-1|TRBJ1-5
ASSGGTGHSNQPQH
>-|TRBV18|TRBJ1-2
ASSPLPGQGTYGYT
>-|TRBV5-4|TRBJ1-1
ASSGDRGNTEAF
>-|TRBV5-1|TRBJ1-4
ASSLEGRRGEKLF
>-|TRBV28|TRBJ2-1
ASSLVRGGRAYNEQF
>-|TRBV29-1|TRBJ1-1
SVEKTENTEAF
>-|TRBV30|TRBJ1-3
AWSLQFTGNTIY
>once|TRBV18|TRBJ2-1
ASSPLAGGPNEQF
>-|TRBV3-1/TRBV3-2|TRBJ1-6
ASSQEQGRSPLH
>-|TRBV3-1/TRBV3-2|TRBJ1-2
ASSQRSDGNYGYT
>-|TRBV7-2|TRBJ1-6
ASSLVEGRALH
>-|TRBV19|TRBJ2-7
ASSIQAGAEQY
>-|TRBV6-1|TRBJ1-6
ASSGGGQVYNSPLH
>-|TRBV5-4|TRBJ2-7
ASSLGQMDEQY
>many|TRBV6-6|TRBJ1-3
ASTRGSSGNTIY
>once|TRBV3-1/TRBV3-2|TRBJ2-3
ASSRAGVTDTQY
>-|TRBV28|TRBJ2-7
ATSRGEYEQY
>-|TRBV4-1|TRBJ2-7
ASSQGLAGYEQY
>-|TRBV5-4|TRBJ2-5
ASSLGASGVLKTQY
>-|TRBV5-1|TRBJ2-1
ASAQRVAGEAYNEQF
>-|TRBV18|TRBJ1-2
ASSPGQDNYGYT
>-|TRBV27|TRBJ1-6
ASSRGFLKASSYNSPLH
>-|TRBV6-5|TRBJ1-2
ASSYGGENGYT
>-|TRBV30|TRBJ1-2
AWSAGQGVANYGYT